Listed below are T cell receptor beta chains from one sample, sequenced in a study of cytomegalovirus exposure and HLA in healthy donors. Using immunoSEQ multiplex PCR, the repertoire was profiled, and TCRdb retains in-frame clones only, with some absent. The sample comprises 140,000 or so clones, around three fifths of which are singletons, and approximately 1.7% rests with the top ten. Sequencing was performed on PBMCs. These receptors came from a male donor in good health and CMV-seronegative. The CDR3 runs from the conserved cysteine through the conserved F or W. The D gene is left open where the match is weak. Clone size is not always given. Where it is, it says once, few, many or a class for expanded clones.

length: 15; D: TRBD1; V: TRBV6-1; J: TRBJ1-4; size: -; CDR3: CASSGLRTGDEKLFF; DNA: TGTGCCAGCAGTGGCCTCCGGACAGGGGATGAAAAACTGTTTTTT
length: 13; D: -; V: TRBV9; J: TRBJ2-7; size: once; CDR3: CASSGAGHPEQYF; DNA: TGTGCCAGCAGCGGAGCGGGACATCCCGAGCAGTACTTC
length: 16; D: TRBD1; V: TRBV4-1; J: TRBJ2-7; size: -; CDR3: CASSSTETGNLYGQYF; DNA: TGCGCCAGCAGCTCAACTGAGACAGGGAATCTCTACGGGCAGTACTTC
length: 14; D: -; V: TRBV6-1; J: TRBJ2-2; size: few; CDR3: CASRQLEGLGELFF; DNA: TGTGCCAGCAGACAACTAGAAGGGTTAGGGGAGCTGTTTTTT
length: 14; D: TRBD2; V: TRBV6-5; J: TRBJ2-7; size: -; CDR3: CASSSGGWTYEQYF; DNA: TGTGCCAGCAGTTCGGGGGGATGGACCTACGAGCAGTACTTC
length: 18; D: TRBD1; V: TRBV18; J: TRBJ2-7; size: -; CDR3: CASSGSSWTGGYSYEQYF; DNA: TGTGCCAGCTCAGGATCCTCCTGGACAGGGGGATACTCCTACGAGCAGTACTTC
length: 14; D: -; V: TRBV6-5; J: TRBJ2-1; size: -; CDR3: CASSSLLSDNEQFF; DNA: TGTGCCAGCAGTTCCCTCTTGAGCGACAATGAGCAGTTCTTC
length: 16; D: -; V: TRBV2; J: TRBJ2-7; size: -; CDR3: CASSRGQLRRTYEQYF; DNA: TGTGCCAGCAGCAGGGGCCAGCTCAGGAGGACCTACGAGCAGTACTTC
length: 13; D: -; V: TRBV5-1; J: TRBJ2-1; size: -; CDR3: CASSLAQNNEQFF; DNA: TGCGCCAGCAGCTTGGCCCAGAACAATGAGCAGTTCTTC
length: 14; D: TRBD1; V: TRBV19; J: TRBJ1-3; size: -; CDR3: CASSIGTDGNTIYF; DNA: TGTGCCAGTAGTATCGGGACAGATGGAAACACCATATATTTT
length: 8; D: -; V: TRBV29-1; J: TRBJ2-1; size: -; CDR3: CSVRGGFF; DNA: TGCAGCGTAAGAGGAGGGTTCTTC
length: 15; D: -; V: TRBV11-2; J: TRBJ1-1; size: once; CDR3: CASSLIPRLNTEAFF; DNA: TGTGCCAGCAGCTTAATCCCGAGATTGAACACTGAAGCTTTCTTT
length: 12; D: -; V: TRBV6-6; J: TRBJ2-7; size: -; CDR3: CASSSLIREQYF; DNA: TGTGCCAGCAGTTCCCTGATACGGGAGCAGTACTTC
length: 14; D: -; V: TRBV6-5; J: TRBJ1-3; size: -; CDR3: CASSYDSNRNTIYF; DNA: TGTGCCAGCAGTTACGACAGCAATCGAAACACCATATATTTT
length: 14; D: -; V: TRBV6-5; J: TRBJ1-2; size: -; CDR3: CASSPSGGIYGYTF; DNA: TGTGCCAGCAGCCCATCGGGAGGTATCTATGGCTACACCTTC
length: 15; D: -; V: TRBV10-2; J: TRBJ2-7; size: -; CDR3: CASSEIEGTPYEQYF; DNA: TGCGCCAGCAGTGAGATCGAGGGGACACCTTACGAGCAGTACTTC
length: 15; D: -; V: TRBV4-3; J: TRBJ1-3; size: -; CDR3: CASSPGAGAGNTIYF; DNA: TGCGCCAGCAGCCCAGGGGCAGGGGCTGGAAACACCATATATTTT
length: 15; D: TRBD2; V: TRBV2; J: TRBJ2-1; size: -; CDR3: CASTQEAGGQDEQFF; DNA: TGTGCCAGCACCCAAGAGGCGGGGGGGCAGGATGAGCAGTTCTTC
length: 14; D: -; V: TRBV9; J: TRBJ1-2; size: -; CDR3: CASSARHIDYGYTF; DNA: TGTGCCAGCAGCGCCCGACATATCGACTATGGCTACACCTTC
length: 18; D: TRBD2; V: TRBV7-8; J: TRBJ2-1; size: -; CDR3: CASSPGTSGRGSYNEQFF; DNA: TGTGCCAGCAGCCCCGGGACTAGCGGAAGGGGCTCCTACAATGAGCAGTTCTTC
length: 17; D: -; V: TRBV11-2; J: TRBJ2-3; size: once; CDR3: CASSLAPGGGGVDTQYF; DNA: TGTGCCAGCAGCTTAGCACCGGGGGGCGGGGGTGTAGATACGCAGTATTTT
length: 15; D: TRBD2; V: TRBV7-6; J: TRBJ2-1; size: -; CDR3: CASSFSSGGDNEQFF; DNA: TGTGCCAGCAGCTTTTCTAGCGGGGGGGACAATGAGCAGTTCTTC
length: 16; D: -; V: TRBV27; J: TRBJ2-4; size: -; CDR3: CASSPREERAKNIQYF; DNA: TGTGCCAGCAGTCCCAGAGAGGAGAGGGCCAAAAACATTCAGTACTTC
length: 12; D: -; V: TRBV6-6; J: TRBJ2-1; size: few; CDR3: CASSSDINEQFF; DNA: TGTGCCAGCAGTTCTGACATAAATGAGCAGTTCTTC
length: 15; D: -; V: TRBV5-1; J: TRBJ2-3; size: -; CDR3: CASGPQGDYTDTQYF; DNA: TGCGCCAGCGGCCCACAGGGAGACTACACAGATACGCAGTATTTT
length: 12; D: -; V: TRBV5-6; J: TRBJ2-7; size: -; CDR3: CASRGRDYEQYF; DNA: TGTGCCAGCAGGGGCCGCGATTACGAGCAGTACTTC